The entry below gives a single T cell receptor beta chain sequence along with its context. The CDR3 totals 15 residues. Looked up from germline, CDR1 is KGHDR and CDR2 is SFDVKD. Trimming cost V 9 bases and J 0 bases; bases outside gene matches: 4. This sample was included in a study of blood T cell repertoires in COVID-19. Overall study: Spain, Italy and the United States supplied samples that represented acute and convalescent COVID-19. T cells, B-cell-depleted T cells, or PBMCs provided the cDNA or gDNA that served as material.

In the source study's methods: Estimation of nucleated cell counts was performed using reference gene primer amplification. The repertoire was sequenced with immunoSEQ multiplex PCR; TCRdb's copy has only in-frame clones and lacks some. V and J calls and clone size are as listed in that table; D and trimming were resolved from the DNA. The sample includes around 19,000 clones, around nine tenths of them seen just once. V usage is TRBV24-1 and J usage is TRBJ2-1; 10 bases map to TRBD2. The sequence was collected from a human donor in a cohort sampled during active COVID-19. Sequences were obtained from peripheral blood. The CDR3 spells CATSGLADSYNEQFF. The CDR3, as DNA: TGTGCCACCTCCGGACTAGCGGACTCCTACAATGAGCAGTTCTTC.